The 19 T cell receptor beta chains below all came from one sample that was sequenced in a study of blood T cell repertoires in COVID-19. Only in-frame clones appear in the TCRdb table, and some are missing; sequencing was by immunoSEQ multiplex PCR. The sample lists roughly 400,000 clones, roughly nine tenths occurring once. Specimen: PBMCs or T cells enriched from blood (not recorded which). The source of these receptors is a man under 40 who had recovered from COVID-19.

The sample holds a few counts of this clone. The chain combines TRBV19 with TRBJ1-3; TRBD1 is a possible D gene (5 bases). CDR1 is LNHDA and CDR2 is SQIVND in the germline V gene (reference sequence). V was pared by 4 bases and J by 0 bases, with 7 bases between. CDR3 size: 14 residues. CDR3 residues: CASSSGHSGNTIYF. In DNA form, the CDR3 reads TGTGCCAGTAGTAGCGGACACTCTGGAAACACCATATATTTT.

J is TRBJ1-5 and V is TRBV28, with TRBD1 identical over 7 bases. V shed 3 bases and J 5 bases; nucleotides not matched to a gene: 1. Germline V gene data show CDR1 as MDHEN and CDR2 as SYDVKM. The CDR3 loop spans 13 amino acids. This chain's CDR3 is CASSLTGYQPQHF. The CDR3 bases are TGTGCCAGCAGTTTGACAGGGTATCAGCCCCAGCATTTT. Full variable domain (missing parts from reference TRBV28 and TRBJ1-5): DVKVTQSSRYLVKRTGEKVFLECVQDMDHENMFWYRQDPGLGLRLIYFSYDVKMKEKGDIPEGYSVSREKKERFSLILESASTNQTSMYLCASSLTGYQPQHFGDGTRLSIL.

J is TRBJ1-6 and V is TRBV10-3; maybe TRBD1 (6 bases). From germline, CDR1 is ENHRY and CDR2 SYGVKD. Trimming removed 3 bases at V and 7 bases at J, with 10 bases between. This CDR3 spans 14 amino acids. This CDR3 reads CAISDWDKNSPLHF. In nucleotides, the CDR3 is TGTGCCATCAGTGATTGGGACAAGAATTCACCCCTCCACTTT.

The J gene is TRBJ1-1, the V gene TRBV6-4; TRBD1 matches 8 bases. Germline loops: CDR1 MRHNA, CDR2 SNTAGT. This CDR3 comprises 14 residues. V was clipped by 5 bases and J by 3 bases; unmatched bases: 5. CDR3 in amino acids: CASSLTGEDTEAFF. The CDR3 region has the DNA TGTGCCAGCAGTTTGACAGGGGAGGACACTGAAGCTTTCTTT.

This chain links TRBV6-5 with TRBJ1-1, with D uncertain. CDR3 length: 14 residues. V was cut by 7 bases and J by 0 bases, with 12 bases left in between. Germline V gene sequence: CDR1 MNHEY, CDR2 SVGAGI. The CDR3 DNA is TGTGCCAGCATATCCGGAGGAATGAACACTGAAGCTTTCTTT. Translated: CASISGGMNTEAFF.

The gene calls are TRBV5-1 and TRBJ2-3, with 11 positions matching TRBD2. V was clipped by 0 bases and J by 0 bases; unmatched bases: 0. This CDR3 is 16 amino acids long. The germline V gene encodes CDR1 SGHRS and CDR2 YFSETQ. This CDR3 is CASSLGLAGSTDTQYF. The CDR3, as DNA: TGCGCCAGCAGCTTGGGACTAGCGGGAAGCACAGATACGCAGTATTTT.

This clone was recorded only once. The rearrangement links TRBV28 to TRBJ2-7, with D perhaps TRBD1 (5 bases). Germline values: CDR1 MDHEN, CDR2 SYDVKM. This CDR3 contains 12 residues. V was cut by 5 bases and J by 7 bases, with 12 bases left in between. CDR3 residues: CASSGALLEQYF. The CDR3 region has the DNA TGTGCCAGCAGTGGGGCCCTCTTGGAGCAGTACTTC.

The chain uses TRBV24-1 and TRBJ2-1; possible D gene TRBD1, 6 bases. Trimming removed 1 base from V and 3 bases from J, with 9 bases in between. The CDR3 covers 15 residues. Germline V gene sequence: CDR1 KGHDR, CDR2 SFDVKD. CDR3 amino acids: CATSDLQGYYNEQFF. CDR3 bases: TGTGCCACCAGTGATTTACAGGGTTACTACAATGAGCAGTTCTTC.

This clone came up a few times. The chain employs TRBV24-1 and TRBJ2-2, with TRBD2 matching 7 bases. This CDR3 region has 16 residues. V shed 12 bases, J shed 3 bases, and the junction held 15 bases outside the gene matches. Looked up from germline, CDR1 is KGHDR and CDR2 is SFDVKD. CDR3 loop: CAAPGSLAEDTGELFF. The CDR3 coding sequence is TGTGCCGCCCCGGGGAGCCTAGCGGAGGACACCGGGGAGCTGTTTTTT.

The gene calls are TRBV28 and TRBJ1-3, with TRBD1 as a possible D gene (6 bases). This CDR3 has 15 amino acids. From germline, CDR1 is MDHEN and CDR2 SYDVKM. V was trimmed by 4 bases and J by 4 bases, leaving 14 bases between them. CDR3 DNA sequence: TGTGCCAGCAGTTCCCCCGACAGGTCCGGAAACACCATATATTTT. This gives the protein CASSSPDRSGNTIYF.

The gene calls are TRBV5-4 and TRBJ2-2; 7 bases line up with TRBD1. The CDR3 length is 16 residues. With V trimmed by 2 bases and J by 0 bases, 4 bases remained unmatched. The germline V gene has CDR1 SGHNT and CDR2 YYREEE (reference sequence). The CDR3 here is CASSLQGSANTGELFF. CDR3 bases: TGTGCCAGCAGCTTACAGGGGTCTGCGAACACCGGGGAGCTGTTTTTT.

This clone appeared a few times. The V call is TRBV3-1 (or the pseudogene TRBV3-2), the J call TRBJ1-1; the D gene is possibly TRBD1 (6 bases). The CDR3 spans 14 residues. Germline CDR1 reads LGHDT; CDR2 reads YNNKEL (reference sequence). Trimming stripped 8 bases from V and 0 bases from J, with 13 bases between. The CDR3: CASSAGDMNTEAFF. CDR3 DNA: TGTGCCAGCTCCGCAGGGGACATGAACACTGAAGCTTTCTTT.

The CDR3 DNA is TGTGCCAGCAGCGTTACTAGCGGGAGGTGGGATGAGCAGTTCTTC. Protein sequence: CASSVTSGRWDEQFF. This chain links TRBV7-3 with TRBJ2-1; 12 bases agree with TRBD2. The CDR3 runs 15 residues. Germline CDR1 and CDR2: SGHTA and FQGTGA. The ends lost 5 bases at V and 8 bases at J; junction bases unmatched: 7.

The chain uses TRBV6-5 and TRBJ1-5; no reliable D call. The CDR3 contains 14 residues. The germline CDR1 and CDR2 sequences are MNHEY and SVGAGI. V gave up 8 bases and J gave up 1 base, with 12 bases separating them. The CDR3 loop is CASSREWSNQPQHF. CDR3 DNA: TGTGCCAGCTCCCGTGAGTGGAGCAATCAGCCCCAGCATTTT.

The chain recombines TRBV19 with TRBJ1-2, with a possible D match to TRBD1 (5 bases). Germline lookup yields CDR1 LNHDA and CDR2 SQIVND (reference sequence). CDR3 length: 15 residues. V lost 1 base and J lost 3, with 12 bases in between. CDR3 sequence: CASSIAGQGDYGYTF. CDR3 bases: TGTGCCAGTAGTATAGCGGGCCAGGGTGACTATGGCTACACCTTC.

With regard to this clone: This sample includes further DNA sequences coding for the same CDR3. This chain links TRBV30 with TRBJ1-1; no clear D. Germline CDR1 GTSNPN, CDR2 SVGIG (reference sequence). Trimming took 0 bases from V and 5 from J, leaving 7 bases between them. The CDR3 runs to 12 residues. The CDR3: CAWSVRGTEAFF. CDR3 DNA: TGTGCCTGGAGTGTACGGGGAACTGAAGCTTTCTTT.

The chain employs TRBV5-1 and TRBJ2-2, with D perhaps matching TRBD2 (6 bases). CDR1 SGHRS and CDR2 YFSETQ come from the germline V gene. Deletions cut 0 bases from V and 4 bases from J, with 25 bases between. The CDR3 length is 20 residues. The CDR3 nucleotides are TGCGCCAGCAGCTTGGACCCGATCGGTTGGGCAGGGCGGGGCACCGGGGAGCTGTTTTTT. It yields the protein CASSLDPIGWAGRGTGELFF.

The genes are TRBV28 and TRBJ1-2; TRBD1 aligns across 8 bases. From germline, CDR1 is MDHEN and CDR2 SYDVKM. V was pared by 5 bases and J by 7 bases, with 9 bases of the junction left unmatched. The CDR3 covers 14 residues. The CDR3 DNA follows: TGTGCCAGCAGTCTACGGACAGGGTGGCCTGGCTACACCTTC. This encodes CASSLRTGWPGYTF.

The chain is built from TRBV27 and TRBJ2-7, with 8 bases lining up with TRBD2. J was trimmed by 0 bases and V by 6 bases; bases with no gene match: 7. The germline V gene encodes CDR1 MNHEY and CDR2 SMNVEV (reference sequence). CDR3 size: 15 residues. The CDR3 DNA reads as TGTGCCAGCAGCCCGGTAGCGGGGCCCTCCTACGAGCAGTACTTC. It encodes CASSPVAGPSYEQYF.